Each of the 20 T cell receptor beta chains below was sequenced from the same sample in a study of blood T cell repertoires in COVID-19. Clones were read by immunoSEQ multiplex PCR, and TCRdb kept only the in-frame ones, dropping some. The table records about 230,000 clones, 85% to 90% of them present only once. What was sequenced was peripheral blood. The receptors were gathered from a man aged 45-60 years with COVID-19, enrolled during active disease.

This sequence joins TRBV7-3 and TRBJ2-1; 10 nucleotides align to TRBD2. The germline CDR1 and CDR2 sequences are SGHTA and FQGTGA. The CDR3 loop spans 17 amino acids. Germline trimming cut 4 bases from V and 3 bases from J; bases unmatched to any gene: 9. CDR3 sequence: CASSSTLGLANYNEQFF. In nucleotides, the CDR3 is TGTGCCAGCAGCTCCACCCTGGGACTAGCGAACTACAATGAGCAGTTCTTC.

The chain carries TRBV7-2 and TRBJ1-1, with no clear D. The CDR3 is 15 residues long. Trimming took off 1 base at V and 0 bases at J, with 9 bases between the two ends. Per the germline V gene, CDR1 is SGHTA and CDR2 is FQGNSA. CDR3 sequence (DNA): TGTGCCAGCAGCTTAGGGTTACACATGAACACTGAAGCTTTCTTT. Translated: CASSLGLHMNTEAFF.

The chain has TRBV30 and TRBJ1-1; 10 bases line up with TRBD1. V lost 1 base, J lost 3 bases, and 5 bases stayed unmatched. The CDR3 loop spans 15 amino acids. Germline values: CDR1 GTSNPN, CDR2 SVGIG (reference sequence). The CDR3: CAWSGPGTGDTEAFF. The CDR3, as DNA: TGTGCCTGGAGTGGTCCCGGGACAGGGGACACTGAAGCTTTCTTT. Looking up the rest from reference TRBV30 and TRBJ1-1 gives the full variable domain: SQTIHQWPATLVQPVGSPLSLECTVEGTSNPNLYWYRQAAGRGLQLLFYSVGIGQISSEVPQNLSASRPQDRQFILSSKKLLLSDSGFYLCAWSGPGTGDTEAFFGQGTRLTVV.

This chain links TRBV5-6 with TRBJ2-7; TRBD2 might be the D (6 bases). V gave up 1 base and J gave up 3 bases, with 8 bases separating them. This CDR3 contains 13 residues. Germline lookup yields CDR1 SGHDT and CDR2 YYEEEE. CDR3 region: CASSLREHYEQYF. CDR3 DNA sequence: TGTGCCAGCAGCTTGCGGGAGCACTACGAGCAGTACTTC.

CDR3 DNA sequence: TGTGCCAGCAGTTTGGTTTCGGGAGGACACGAGCAGTACTTC. As protein: CASSLVSGGHEQYF. The chain employs TRBV27 and TRBJ2-7; 7 nucleotides align to TRBD2. Unmatched junction bases numbered 7, after V lost 3 bases and J lost 5 bases. Germline CDR1 reads MNHEY; CDR2 reads SMNVEV (reference sequence). CDR3 length: 14 residues.

The chain links TRBV15 to TRBJ1-5, with D perhaps TRBD1 (5 bases). CDR3 length equals 15 residues. V was clipped by 0 bases and J by 5 bases, with 11 bases between them. CDR1 LNHNV and CDR2 YYDKDF come from the germline V gene (reference sequence). Written as DNA, the CDR3 is TGTGCCACCAGCAGAGAAGTAACAGGAGATCAGCCCCAGCATTTT. This gives the protein CATSREVTGDQPQHF.

The chain links TRBV7-2 to TRBJ2-1, with D possibly being TRBD2 (5 bases). The V gene lost 4 bases and the J gene lost 7 bases, with 11 bases spanning the gap. The CDR3 has 13 residues. The germline gives CDR1 SGHTA, CDR2 FQGNSA. Here the CDR3 reads CASSSWTANEQFF. Here the CDR3 DNA reads TGTGCCAGCAGCTCGTGGACTGCAAATGAGCAGTTCTTC. Drawing the rest from reference TRBV7-2 and TRBJ2-1, the complete variable domain is GAGVSQSPSNKVTEKGKDVELRCDPISGHTALYWYRQSLGQGLEFLIYFQGNSAPDKSGLPSDRFSAERTGGSVSTLTIQRTQQEDSAVYLCASSSWTANEQFFGPGTRLTVL.

The chain carries TRBV15 and TRBJ2-7; no firm D call. V was clipped by 5 bases and J by 0 bases, with 14 bases between them. Germline lookup yields CDR1 LNHNV and CDR2 YYDKDF (reference sequence). This CDR3 has 15 amino acids. The CDR3 loop is CATSEGKRSSYEQYF. The CDR3 coding sequence is TGTGCCACCAGCGAAGGAAAAAGGAGCTCCTACGAGCAGTACTTC.

The chain couples TRBV23-1 to TRBJ2-5; TRBD2 might be the D (7 bases). TRBV23-1 is labeled an ORF, and its function is uncertain. There are 16 residues in the CDR3. Trimming took off 5 bases at V and 4 bases at J, with 20 bases between the two ends. The CDR3 coding sequence is TGCGCCAGCAGTGCGGTTGGTGGGAGGGGGGGAGAGACCCAGTACTTC. This translates into CASSAVGGRGGETQYF.

The chain employs TRBV2 and TRBJ2-5; TRBD2 is a possible D gene (5 bases). In germline, CDR1 is SNHLY, CDR2 FYNNEI. Trimming took 1 base from V and 9 from J, leaving 12 bases between them. This CDR3 is built from 13 residues. CDR3 protein: CASSEGELGSQYF. DNA of the CDR3: TGTGCCAGCAGTGAAGGGGAGCTAGGGTCCCAGTACTTC.

The chain is built from TRBV7-3 and TRBJ1-2; 7 positions agree with TRBD1. This CDR3 region has 13 residues. Germline loops: CDR1 SGHTA, CDR2 FQGTGA. Trimming took 2 bases from V and 3 from J; bases not matched to a gene: 0. CDR3 bases: TGTGCCAGCAGCTTAGGACAGGACTATGGCTACACCTTC. It codes for CASSLGQDYGYTF. Full variable domain (remainder filled in from reference TRBV7-3 and TRBJ1-2): GAGVSQTPSNKVTEKGKYVELRCDPISGHTALYWYRQSLGQGPEFLIYFQGTGAADDSGLPNDRFFAVRPEGSVSTLKIQRTERGDSAVYLCASSLGQDYGYTFGSGTRLTVV.

This clone was recorded only once. The chain recombines TRBV5-3 with TRBJ1-5; 10 bases fit TRBD1. Being an ORF, TRBV5-3 has a function that is uncertain. The CDR3 is 18 residues long. With V trimmed by 1 base and J by 0 bases, 7 bases remained unmatched. The CDR3 bases are TGTGCCAGAAGCTTGTCTGGGGACAGGGGCTATAGCAATCAGCCCCAGCATTTT. Amino acid sequence: CARSLSGDRGYSNQPQHF.

This chain connects TRBV19 to TRBJ2-7, with a tentative D call TRBD1 (5 bases). The CDR3 has 14 residues. Germline V gene sequence: CDR1 LNHDA, CDR2 SQIVND (reference sequence). The V and J ends lost 3 bases and 3 bases respectively, with 12 bases between them. The CDR3 region is CASSIQGYGYEQYF. CDR3 nucleotide sequence: TGTGCCAGTAGTATTCAGGGATATGGCTACGAGCAGTACTTC.

This chain uses TRBV10-3 with TRBJ1-3; D not resolved. CDR1 ENHRY and CDR2 SYGVKD come from the germline V gene. The CDR3 loop spans 16 amino acids. The V gene lost 0 bases and the J gene lost 0 bases, with 9 bases spanning the gap. This CDR3 reads CAISESWQISGNTIYF. CDR3 bases: TGTGCCATCAGTGAGTCCTGGCAGATCTCTGGAAACACCATATATTTT.

There are a few counts of this clone. V usage is TRBV7-9 and J usage is TRBJ2-5, with TRBD1 matching over 7 bases. Germline lookup yields CDR1 SEHNR and CDR2 FQNEAQ (reference sequence). After removal of 5 bases from V and 4 bases from J, the junction contained 10 bases not matched to a gene. CDR3 size: 15 residues. As DNA, the CDR3 is TGTGCCAGCAGCAACAGACAGGGTGGGGGAGAGACCCAGTACTTC. Its protein product is CASSNRQGGGETQYF.

Only a few counts were recorded for this clone. The chain carries TRBV2 and TRBJ1-4; D ambiguous. The germline V gene has CDR1 SNHLY and CDR2 FYNNEI. The V end was cut by 5 bases, the J end by 0 bases, with 4 bases between. This CDR3 is built from 13 residues. The CDR3 DNA follows: TGTGCCAGCAGTCCAACAACTAATGAAAAACTGTTTTTT. As protein: CASSPTTNEKLFF.

This clone was found a few times. The DNA for the CDR3 is TGTGCCAGCAGTTTGGGGCAAGAGCAGTACTTC. Amino acids: CASSLGQEQYF. The chain is built from TRBV28 and TRBJ2-7, with D possibly TRBD1 on 5 matching bases. CDR1 is MDHEN, CDR2 SYDVKM, per germline. The CDR3 is 11 residues long. V was pared by 3 bases and J by 7 bases, with 7 bases between.

This chain uses TRBV23-1 with TRBJ1-5; 9 bases line up with TRBD1. TRBV23-1 is reported as an ORF; its role is uncertain. The CDR3 is 17 residues long. Losses at the gene ends were 2 bases for V and 0 bases for J; bases not matched to a gene: 5. This CDR3 reads CASSQATGGGSNQPQHF. In nucleotides, the CDR3 is TGCGCCAGCAGTCAAGCTACAGGGGGCGGTAGCAATCAGCCCCAGCATTTT.

V gene TRBV29-1 combines with J gene TRBJ2-5, with 7 bases aligning to TRBD1. This CDR3 has 14 residues. V shed 6 bases, J shed 2 bases, and the junction held 9 bases outside the gene matches. Per the germline V gene, CDR1 is SQVTM and CDR2 is ANQGSEA. Here the CDR3 reads CSVVRGGGQETQYF. The CDR3 DNA reads as TGCAGCGTCGTGCGAGGGGGCGGACAAGAGACCCAGTACTTC.

The rearrangement uses TRBV3-1 (or the pseudogene TRBV3-2) and TRBJ2-7; a possible D gene is TRBD2 (6 bases). Per germline, CDR1 LGHDT and CDR2 YNNKEL (reference sequence). CDR3 size: 12 residues. V gave up 8 bases and J gave up 1 base, with 9 bases separating them. The CDR3 loop is CASGRESYEQYF. CDR3 in DNA: TGTGCCAGCGGCCGGGAGTCCTACGAGCAGTACTTC.